Following are 6 T cell receptor beta chains from one sample sequenced in a study of monozygotic twins with inflammatory bowel disease. TCRdb reprocessed the 5' RACE reads and keeps a single row for each CDR3 protein, giving no DNA. This listing includes over 150,000 distinct CDR3 sequences. Sample: blood. These receptors were collected from a human donor with ulcerative colitis or Crohn's disease, or a healthy co-twin of an affected twin (not recorded which).

The J gene is TRBJ2-2, the V gene TRBV5-6; TCRdb's D call, TRBD2, is unchecked because there is no DNA. Germline-derived CDR1 and CDR2 are SGHDT and YYEEEE. The CDR3 spans 17 residues. The CDR3 reads CASSSSPELITTGELFF. Looking up the rest from reference TRBV5-6 and TRBJ2-2 gives the full variable domain: DAGVTQSPTHLIKTRGQQVTLRCSPKSGHDTVSWYQQALGQGPQFIFQYYEEEERQRGNFPDRFSGHQFPNYSSELNVNALLLGDSALYLCASSSSPELITTGELFFGEGSRLTVL.

This sequence joins TRBV10-3 and TRBJ2-3; TCRdb lists TRBD1, though no DNA is available to test this call. The germline gives CDR1 ENHRY, CDR2 SYGVKD. This CDR3 spans 14 amino acids. CDR3 sequence reads: CAISEPGLVDTQYF.

The chain combines TRBV6-5 with TRBJ2-2. Germline loops: CDR1 MNHEY, CDR2 SVGAGI. The CDR3 spans 13 residues. The CDR3 protein is CASSYKGTGELFF.

The V call is TRBV20-1, the J call TRBJ2-1; with no DNA, the TCRdb D assignment of TRBD2 cannot be verified. This CDR3 comprises 12 residues. Germline assignment: CDR1 DFQATT and CDR2 SNEGSKA (reference sequence). The CDR3 region is CSAAGTIYEQFF.

The chain uses TRBV4-1 and TRBJ2-7; TCRdb gives TRBD2 as the D gene, but with no DNA this cannot be confirmed. The length of the CDR3 is 17 residues. Germline V gives CDR1 MGHRA, CDR2 YSYEKL. CDR3 amino acids: CASSQSSTSGASYEQYF.

The chain combines TRBV10-3 with TRBJ2-7; TCRdb proposes TRBD1, but this gene call is untestable without DNA. Germline V CDR1 and CDR2: ENHRY, SYGVKD. The CDR3 extends over 14 amino acids. CDR3 loop: CAIRPGQGFHEQYF.